This T cell receptor beta chain was captured by sequencing in a study of PD-L1 blockade in urothelial cancer (TCRdb year 2017). For context, the study as a whole: All patients started therapy around 2014 and received atezolizumab 1,200 mg intravenously every 3 weeks. A median of about 150,000 T cells and just over 80,000 unique TCRs was obtained from blood samples, and a median clonality of 0.080 was observed. Pretreatment tumor samples, along with matched peripheral blood collected serially before and after atezolizumab treatment, underwent TCR sequencing. An ECOG performance status of 0 or 1 was recorded for the patients, and 0 to 3 prior chemotherapy regimens had been received by the patients. Pretreatment blood TCR-seq was available for fewer than 30 patients, at least one posttreatment blood collection was obtained for some 24 patients, and tumor TCR-seq was available for some 24 patients. Whole exome sequencing and RNA sequencing of pretreatment tumors were performed alongside TCR sequencing in the same patients. The study, an exploratory multi-omic analysis, examined somatic, immune and clinical correlates of response to PD-L1 blockade with atezolizumab in urothelial cancer. Durable clinical benefit meant progression-free survival longer than 6 months, and TCR features were also tested against progression-free and overall survival. Under ten patients reached durable clinical benefit, while some 20 patients did not. About 85% of the roughly 29 patients were males with bladder-origin urothelial cancer, and 18 of 29 reported a prior smoking history. Blood samples were analyzed at two time points: 3 weeks after treatment start (second dose) and 6 weeks after treatment start. Here is what the overall study found, with its caveats: Patients with durable benefit showed greater expansion of tumor-associated TCR clones in peripheral blood 3 weeks after starting treatment (n ≈ 21, p = 0.022). A pretreatment peripheral blood TCR clonality below the median was linked to improved progression-free and overall survival. Because the sample size was small (n ≈ 31) and many of the analyses were exploratory, the results are meant to be hypothesis-generating.

V drops 4 bases and J drops 8 bases, leaving 12 bases in between. Reading the germline V gene gives CDR1 SGHDT and CDR2 YYEEEE. Measured from the cysteine to the phenylalanine, the CDR3 is 12 residues long. Of all the DNA, just the CDR3 is kept, 36 bases in frame from base 1. Read against the paper, the sample's time point label means: pretreatment peripheral blood. The cohort included some 30 patients with locally advanced or metastatic urothelial carcinoma who were treated at Memorial Sloan Kettering on a trial protocol. Peripheral blood mononuclear cells were collected pretreatment and during treatment, at between 1 and 8 total time points per patient. The Qiagen DNeasy Blood extraction kit was used to purify genomic DNA from total PBMCs and tumor samples. Collected pretreatment and during treatment, PBMCs were isolated and stored as previously described. To estimate absolute template abundance from read counts, synthetic TCR analog templates were spiked into each PCR. TCRbeta CDR3 regions were amplified from genomic DNA with bias-controlled V and J gene primers using the immunoSEQ assay. Sequencing of rearranged TCRbeta segments was done at approximately 20X coverage. On the study's bioinformatics: Clustering was used to correct sequencing errors, and CDR3s were annotated against IMGT to assign V, D and J genes. Out-of-frame and stop-codon sequences were excluded, and only productive TCRbeta rearrangements were used in downstream analyses. Clonality was computed as one minus Shannon entropy normalized by the log of the number of unique productive sequences. Clones differing between time points or between blood and tumor were identified by Fisher's exact test with Benjamini-Hochberg correction at adjusted p below 0.01. The immuneACCESS repertoire file appears here via TCRdb, limited to in-frame rearrangements. These files lack a portion of the clones; in checked studies, under half of the deficit traces to unresolved V genes, and the cause of the others is not known. Clonal size and the V and J genes are those of that table, whereas D and trimming came from the DNA. Here the sample has about 95,000 clones; roughly 84% occur a single time. Jointly, the top ten make up about 2% of the sample.

On this clone itself: This clone's antigen is unknown. The record has no base qualities; no much larger clone is one base away.

The sequence was collected from a man between 60 and 70 years old with urothelial cancer. The chain is assembled from TRBV5-6 and TRBJ1-2; confidence is insufficient to name the D gene. The sequenced sample was PBMCs, obtained around atezolizumab (anti-PD-L1) treatment. The CDR3 loop reads CASSNDPAGYTF. The DNA sequence follows: TGTGCCAGCAGCAACGATCCTGCGGGCTACACCTTC.